The 5 T cell receptor beta chains given below trace back to one sample, sequenced in a study of blood T cells in healthy people across ages. Primers used in a second PCR of roughly 6 to 11 cycles were a sample-barcoded 5' primer and a J-beta primer mix. TCRdb re-derived calls from the 5' RACE reads in MiXCR, one entry per CDR3 protein. The table shows 380,000 or so distinct CDR3 sequences, with roughly half occurring only once. Sequenced sample: blood. The receptors stem from a man in his fifties or sixties in good health.

The chain employs TRBV6-5 and TRBJ2-2, with 12 bases that match TRBD2. The CDR3 extends over 16 amino acids. V was clipped by 7 bases and J by 5 bases; unmatched bases: 8. Germline V lookup: CDR1 MNHEY, CDR2 SVGAGI. In nucleotides, the CDR3 is TGTGCCAGCAAACGACTAGCGGGAGTTCGAACCGGGGAGCTGTTTTTT. It codes for CASKRLAGVRTGELFF.

This chain's CDR3 is CASSRVGTGPWYF. In DNA form, the CDR3 reads TGTGCCAGCAGCAGGGTAGGAACCGGTCCATGGTACTTC. The chain has TRBV5-6 and TRBJ2-7; no definite D call. The CDR3 consists of 13 residues. Trimming removed 4 bases from V and 12 bases from J, with 20 bases in between. Per germline, CDR1 SGHDT and CDR2 YYEEEE. Variable domain in full (rest from reference TRBV5-6 and TRBJ2-7): DAGVTQSPTHLIKTRGQQVTLRCSPKSGHDTVSWYQQALGQGPQFIFQYYEEEERQRGNFPDRFSGHQFPNYSSELNVNALLLGDSALYLCASSRVGTGPWYFGPGTRLTVT.

The chain employs TRBV27 and TRBJ1-2; D not resolved. Trimming stripped 3 bases from V and 6 bases from J, with 20 bases between. The CDR3 length is 16 residues. CDR1 is MNHEY, CDR2 SMNVEV, per germline (reference sequence). CDR3 sequence: CASSFRGVYLRDGYTF. CDR3 DNA: TGTGCCAGCAGTTTCCGTGGGGTTTACCTTAGGGATGGCTACACCTTC.

The chain's CDR3 is CASNVSGLGTDTQYF. The CDR3 coding sequence is TGTGCCAGCAACGTCTCGGGACTAGGTACAGATACGCAGTATTTT. The chain carries TRBV9 and TRBJ2-3, with TRBD2 matching 8 bases. Unmatched junction bases numbered 9, after V lost 6 bases and J lost 3 bases. Germline CDR1 is SGDLS and CDR2 is YYNGEE. This CDR3 comprises 15 residues.

This clonotype came up a few times. The chain recombines TRBV7-2 with TRBJ1-2; D possibly corresponds to TRBD1 (5 bases). V lost 5 bases, J lost 5 bases, and 12 bases lay in between. CDR3 size: 13 residues. Per the germline V gene, CDR1 is SGHTA and CDR2 is FQGNSA. This chain's CDR3 is CASSRDSIYGYTF. As DNA, the CDR3 is TGTGCCAGCAGCAGGGACTCGATATATGGCTACACCTTC.